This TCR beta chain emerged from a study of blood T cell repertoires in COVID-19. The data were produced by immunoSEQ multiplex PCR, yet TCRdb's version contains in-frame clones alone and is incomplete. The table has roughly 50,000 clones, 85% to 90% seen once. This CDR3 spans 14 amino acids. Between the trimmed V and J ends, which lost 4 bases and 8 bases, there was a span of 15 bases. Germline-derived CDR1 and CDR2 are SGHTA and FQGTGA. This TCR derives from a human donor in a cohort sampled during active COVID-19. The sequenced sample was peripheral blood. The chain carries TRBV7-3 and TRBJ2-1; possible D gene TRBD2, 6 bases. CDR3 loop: CASSSGGGLDEQFF. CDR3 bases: TGTGCCAGCAGCTCAGGAGGAGGGTTGGATGAGCAGTTCTTC.